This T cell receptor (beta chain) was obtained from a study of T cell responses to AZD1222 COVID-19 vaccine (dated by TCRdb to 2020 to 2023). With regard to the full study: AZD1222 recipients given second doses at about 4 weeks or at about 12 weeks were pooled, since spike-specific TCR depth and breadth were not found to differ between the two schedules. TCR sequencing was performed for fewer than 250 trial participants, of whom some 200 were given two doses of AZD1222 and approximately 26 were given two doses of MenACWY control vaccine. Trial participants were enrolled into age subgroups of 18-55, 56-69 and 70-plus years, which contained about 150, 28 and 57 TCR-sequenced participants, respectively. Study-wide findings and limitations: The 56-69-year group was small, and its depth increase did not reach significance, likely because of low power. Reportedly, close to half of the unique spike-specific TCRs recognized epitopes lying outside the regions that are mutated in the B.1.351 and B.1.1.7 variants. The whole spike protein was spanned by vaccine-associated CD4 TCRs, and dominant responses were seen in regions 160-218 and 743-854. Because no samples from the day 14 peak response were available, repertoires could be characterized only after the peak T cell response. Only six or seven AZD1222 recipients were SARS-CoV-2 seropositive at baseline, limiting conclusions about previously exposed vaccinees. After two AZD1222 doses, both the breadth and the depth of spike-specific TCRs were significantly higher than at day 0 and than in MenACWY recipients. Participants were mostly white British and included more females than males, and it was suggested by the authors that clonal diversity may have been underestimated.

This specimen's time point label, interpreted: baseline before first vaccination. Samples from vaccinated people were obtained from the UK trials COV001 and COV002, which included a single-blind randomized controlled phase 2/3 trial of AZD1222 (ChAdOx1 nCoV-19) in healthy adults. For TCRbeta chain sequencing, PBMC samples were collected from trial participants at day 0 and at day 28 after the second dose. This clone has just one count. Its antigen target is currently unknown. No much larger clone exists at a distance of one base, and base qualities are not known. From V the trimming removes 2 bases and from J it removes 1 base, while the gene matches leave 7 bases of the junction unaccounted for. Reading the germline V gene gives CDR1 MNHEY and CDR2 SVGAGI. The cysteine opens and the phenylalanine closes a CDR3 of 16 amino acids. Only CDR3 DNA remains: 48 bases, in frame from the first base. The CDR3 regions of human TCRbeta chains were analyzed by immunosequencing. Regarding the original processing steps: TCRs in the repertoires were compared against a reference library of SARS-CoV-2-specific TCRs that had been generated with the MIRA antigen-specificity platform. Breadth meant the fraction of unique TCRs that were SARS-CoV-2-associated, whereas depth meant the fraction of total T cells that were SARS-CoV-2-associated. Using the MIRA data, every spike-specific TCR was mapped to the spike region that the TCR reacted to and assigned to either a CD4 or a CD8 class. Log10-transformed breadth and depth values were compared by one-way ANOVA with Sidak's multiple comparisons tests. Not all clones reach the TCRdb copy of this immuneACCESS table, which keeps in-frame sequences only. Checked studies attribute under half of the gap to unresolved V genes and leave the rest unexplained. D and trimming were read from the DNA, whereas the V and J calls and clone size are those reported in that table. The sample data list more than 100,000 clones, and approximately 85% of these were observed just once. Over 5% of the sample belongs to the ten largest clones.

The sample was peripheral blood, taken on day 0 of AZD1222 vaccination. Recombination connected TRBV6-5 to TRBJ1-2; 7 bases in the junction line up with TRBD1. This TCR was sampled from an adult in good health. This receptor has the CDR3 CASSYARGGINYGYTF. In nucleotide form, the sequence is TGTGCCAGCAGTTACGCCAGGGGGGGGATTAACTATGGCTACACCTTC.